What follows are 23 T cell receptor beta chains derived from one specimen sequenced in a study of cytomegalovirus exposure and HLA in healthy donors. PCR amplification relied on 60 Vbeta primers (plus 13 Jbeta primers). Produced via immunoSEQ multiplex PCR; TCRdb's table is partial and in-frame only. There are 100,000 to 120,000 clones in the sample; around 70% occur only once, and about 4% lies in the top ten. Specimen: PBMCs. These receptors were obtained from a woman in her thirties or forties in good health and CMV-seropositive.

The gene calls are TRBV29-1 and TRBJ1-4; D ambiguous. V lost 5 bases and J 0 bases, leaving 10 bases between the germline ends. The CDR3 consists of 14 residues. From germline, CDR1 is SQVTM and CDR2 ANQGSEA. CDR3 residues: CSVCEPATNEKLFF. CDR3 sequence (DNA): TGCAGCGTTTGCGAACCCGCAACTAATGAAAAACTGTTTTTT.

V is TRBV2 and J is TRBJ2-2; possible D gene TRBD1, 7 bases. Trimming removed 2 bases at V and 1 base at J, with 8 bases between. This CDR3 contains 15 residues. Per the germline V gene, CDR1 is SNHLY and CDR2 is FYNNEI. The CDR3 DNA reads TGTGCCAGCAGTGAACAGGGGGGGAACACCGGGGAGCTGTTTTTT. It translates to CASSEQGGNTGELFF.

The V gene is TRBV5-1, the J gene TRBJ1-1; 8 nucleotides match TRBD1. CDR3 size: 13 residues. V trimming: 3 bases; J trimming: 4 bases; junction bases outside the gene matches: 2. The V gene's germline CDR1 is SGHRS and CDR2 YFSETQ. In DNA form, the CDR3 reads TGCGCCAGCAGCTCGGACAGGGCCACTGAAGCTTTCTTT. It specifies CASSSDRATEAFF.

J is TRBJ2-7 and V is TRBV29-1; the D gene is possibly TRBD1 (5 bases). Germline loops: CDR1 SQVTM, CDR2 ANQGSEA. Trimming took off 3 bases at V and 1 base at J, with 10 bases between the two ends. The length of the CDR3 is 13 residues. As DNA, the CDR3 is TGCAGCGTTGAGACAGTCTATTCCTACGAGCAGTACTTC. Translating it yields CSVETVYSYEQYF.

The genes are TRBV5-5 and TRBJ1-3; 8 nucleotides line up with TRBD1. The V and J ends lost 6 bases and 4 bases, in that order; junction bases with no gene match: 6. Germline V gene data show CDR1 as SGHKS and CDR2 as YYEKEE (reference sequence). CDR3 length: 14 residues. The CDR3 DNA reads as TGTGCCAGCATCGACAGGGGTGCAGGAAACACCATATATTTT. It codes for CASIDRGAGNTIYF.

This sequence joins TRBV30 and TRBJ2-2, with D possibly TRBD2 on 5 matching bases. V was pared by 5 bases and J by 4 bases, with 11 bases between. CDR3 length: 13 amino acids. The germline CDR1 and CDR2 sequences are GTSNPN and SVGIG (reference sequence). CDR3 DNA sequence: TGTGCCTGGGCTAGCTTTTTCACCGGGGAGCTGTTTTTT. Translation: CAWASFFTGELFF.

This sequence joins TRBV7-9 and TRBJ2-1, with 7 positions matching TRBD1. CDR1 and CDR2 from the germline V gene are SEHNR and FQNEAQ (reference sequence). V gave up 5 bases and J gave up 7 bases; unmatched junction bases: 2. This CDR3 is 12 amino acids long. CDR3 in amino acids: CASSTGVNEQFF. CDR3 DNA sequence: TGTGCCAGCAGCACAGGGGTGAATGAGCAGTTCTTC.

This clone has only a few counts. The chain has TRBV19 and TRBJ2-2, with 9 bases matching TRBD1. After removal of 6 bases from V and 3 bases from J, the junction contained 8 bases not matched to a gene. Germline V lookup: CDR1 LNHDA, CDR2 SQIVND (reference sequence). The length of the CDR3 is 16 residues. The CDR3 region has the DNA TGTGCCAGTAGACGAGGACAGGGGCTCTACACCGGGGAGCTGTTTTTT. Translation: CASRRGQGLYTGELFF.

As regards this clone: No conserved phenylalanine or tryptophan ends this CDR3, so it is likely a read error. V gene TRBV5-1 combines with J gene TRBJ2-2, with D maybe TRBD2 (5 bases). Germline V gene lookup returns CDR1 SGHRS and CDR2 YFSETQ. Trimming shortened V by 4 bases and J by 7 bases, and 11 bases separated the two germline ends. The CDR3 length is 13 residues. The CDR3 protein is CASSLRGDGELFL. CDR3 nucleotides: TGCGCCAGCAGCCTTCGGGGAGACGGGGAGCTGTTTCTT.

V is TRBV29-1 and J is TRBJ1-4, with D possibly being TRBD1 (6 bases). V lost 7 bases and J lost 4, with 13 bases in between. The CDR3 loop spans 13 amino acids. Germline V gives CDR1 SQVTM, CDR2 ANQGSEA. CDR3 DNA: TGCAGCGCCCAGGGGAATCTTAATGAAAAACTGTTTTTT. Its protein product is CSAQGNLNEKLFF.

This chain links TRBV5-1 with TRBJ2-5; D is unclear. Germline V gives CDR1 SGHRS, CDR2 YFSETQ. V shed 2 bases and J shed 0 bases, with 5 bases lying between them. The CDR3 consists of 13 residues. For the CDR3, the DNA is TGCGCCAGCAGCTTACAGTACCAAGAGACCCAGTACTTC. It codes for CASSLQYQETQYF.

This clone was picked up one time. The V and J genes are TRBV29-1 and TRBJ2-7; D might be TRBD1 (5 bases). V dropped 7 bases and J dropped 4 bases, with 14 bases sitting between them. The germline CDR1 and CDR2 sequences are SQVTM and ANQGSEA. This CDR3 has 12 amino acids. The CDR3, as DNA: TGCAGCGGCGGCAGGGCGAGGTACGAGCAGTACTTC. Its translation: CSGGRARYEQYF.

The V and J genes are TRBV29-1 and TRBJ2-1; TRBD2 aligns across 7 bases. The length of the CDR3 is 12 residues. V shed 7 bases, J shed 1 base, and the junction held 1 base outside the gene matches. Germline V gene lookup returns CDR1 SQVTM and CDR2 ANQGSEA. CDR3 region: CSGGGSYNEQFF. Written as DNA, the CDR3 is TGCAGCGGGGGGGGGTCCTACAATGAGCAGTTCTTC.

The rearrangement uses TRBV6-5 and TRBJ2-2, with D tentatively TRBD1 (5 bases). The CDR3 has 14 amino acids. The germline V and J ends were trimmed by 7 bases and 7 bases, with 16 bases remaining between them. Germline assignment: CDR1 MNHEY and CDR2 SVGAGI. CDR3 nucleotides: TGTGCCAGCACCAGATTAGCAGGGTACGGGGAGCTGTTTTTT. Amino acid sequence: CASTRLAGYGELFF.

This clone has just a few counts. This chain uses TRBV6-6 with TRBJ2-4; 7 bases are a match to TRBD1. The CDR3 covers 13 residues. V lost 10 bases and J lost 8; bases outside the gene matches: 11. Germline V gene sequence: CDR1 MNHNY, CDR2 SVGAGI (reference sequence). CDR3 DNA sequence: TGTGCCACTAAGACAGGGAGTTTGGACATTCAGTACTTC. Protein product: CATKTGSLDIQYF.

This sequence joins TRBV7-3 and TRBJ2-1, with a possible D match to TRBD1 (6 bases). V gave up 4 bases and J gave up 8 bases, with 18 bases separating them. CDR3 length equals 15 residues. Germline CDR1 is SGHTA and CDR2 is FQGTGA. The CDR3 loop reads CASSSSRTGGDEQFF. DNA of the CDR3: TGTGCCAGCAGCTCTTCGAGGACTGGGGGCGATGAGCAGTTCTTC.

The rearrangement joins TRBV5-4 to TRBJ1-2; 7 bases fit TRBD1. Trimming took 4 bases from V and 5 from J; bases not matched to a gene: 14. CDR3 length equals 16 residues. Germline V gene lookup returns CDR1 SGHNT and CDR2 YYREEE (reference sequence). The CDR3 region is CASSRDSQHLLYGYTF. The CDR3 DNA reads TGTGCCAGCAGCAGGGACAGTCAACATTTGCTTTATGGCTACACCTTC.

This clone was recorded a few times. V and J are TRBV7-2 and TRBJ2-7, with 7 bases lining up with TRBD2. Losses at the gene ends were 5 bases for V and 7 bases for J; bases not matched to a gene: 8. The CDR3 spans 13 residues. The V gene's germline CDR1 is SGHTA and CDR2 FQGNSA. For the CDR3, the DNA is TGTGCCAGCAGCGCCGGGAGGCTCCAGGAGCAGTACTTC. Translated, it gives CASSAGRLQEQYF. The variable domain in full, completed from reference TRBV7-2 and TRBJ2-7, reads GAGVSQSPSNKVTEKGKDVELRCDPISGHTALYWYRQSLGQGLEFLIYFQGNSAPDKSGLPSDRFSAERTGGSVSTLTIQRTQQEDSAVYLCASSAGRLQEQYFGPGTRLTVT.

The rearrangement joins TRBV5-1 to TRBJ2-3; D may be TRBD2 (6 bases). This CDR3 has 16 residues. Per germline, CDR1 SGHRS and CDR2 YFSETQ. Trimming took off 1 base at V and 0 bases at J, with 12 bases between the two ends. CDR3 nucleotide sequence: TGCGCCAGCAGCTTGAAGGTTAGCGGAAGCACAGATACGCAGTATTTT. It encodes CASSLKVSGSTDTQYF.

For the CDR3, the DNA is TGCAGCGTAGATTATGGACGGGGGGGTACGCAGTATTTT. Amino acids: CSVDYGRGGTQYF. The chain carries TRBV29-1 and TRBJ2-3; 8 bases are shared with TRBD2. The germline CDR1 and CDR2 sequences are SQVTM and ANQGSEA. Unmatched junction bases numbered 10, after V lost 6 bases and J lost 8 bases. There are 13 residues in the CDR3.

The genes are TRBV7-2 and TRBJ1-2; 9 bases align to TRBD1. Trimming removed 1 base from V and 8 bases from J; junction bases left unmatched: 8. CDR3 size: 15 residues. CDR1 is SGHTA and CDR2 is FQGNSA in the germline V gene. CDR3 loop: CASSLVLQGAKGYTF. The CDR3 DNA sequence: TGTGCCAGCAGCTTAGTCTTACAGGGGGCGAAGGGCTACACCTTC.

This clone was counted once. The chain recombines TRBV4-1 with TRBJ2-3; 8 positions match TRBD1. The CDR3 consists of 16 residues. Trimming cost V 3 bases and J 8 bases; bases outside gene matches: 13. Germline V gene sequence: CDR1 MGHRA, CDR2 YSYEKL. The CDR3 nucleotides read TGCGCCAGCAGCCAGGGATCGACAGGGGTCGATGGTACGCAGTATTTT. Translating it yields CASSQGSTGVDGTQYF.

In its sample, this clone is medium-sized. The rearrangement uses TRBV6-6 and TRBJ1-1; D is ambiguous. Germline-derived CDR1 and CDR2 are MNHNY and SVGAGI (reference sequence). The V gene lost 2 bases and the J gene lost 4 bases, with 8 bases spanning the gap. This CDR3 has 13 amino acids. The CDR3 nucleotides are TGTGCCAGCAGTTACGGGCGGGGCACTGAAGCTTTCTTT. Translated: CASSYGRGTEAFF.